This record concerns one TCR beta chain sequence. The antigen remains unidentified. For every subset, genomic DNA was evenly distributed across several immunoSEQ plates. Libraries were prepared by immunoSEQ multiplex PCR; TCRdb keeps only in-frame clonotypes and omits some of them. The table includes around 2.5 million clones, roughly 93% detected once. With V trimmed by 6 bases and J by 6 bases, 3 bases remained unmatched. In germline, CDR1 is SGHTA, CDR2 FQGTGA. This CDR3 is built from 14 residues. The data were taken from a study of shared clonotypes between healthy human individuals. Broader study findings: What naive subsets generally showed was a larger estimated richness than memory subsets showed.

This TCR derives from a man younger than 35 in good health. Some clones in this sample may be carry-over from other donors' samples. This chain uses TRBV7-3 with TRBJ2-1; the match to TRBD2 covers 12 bases. Sequencing was carried out using naive CD4+ T cells from PBMCs. Sample subset: CD45RA+ positively selected. CDR3 in DNA: TGTGCCAGCAGTCTAGCGGGAGGGTTCAATGAGCAGTTCTTC. This gives the protein CASSLAGGFNEQFF.